This T cell receptor (beta chain) was identified in a study of T cell responses to AZD1222 COVID-19 vaccine. With respect to this clone: Its specificity is not known.

The assay was immunoSEQ multiplex PCR, and TCRdb's table has in-frame clones only and misses some. The listing records about 140,000 clones. Germline lookup yields CDR1 MRHNA and CDR2 SNTAGT. The CDR3 covers 13 residues. Trimming removed 0 bases at V and 8 bases at J, with 10 bases between. General study points: Among the donors, most were white British and more were female, and clonal diversity was possibly underestimated.

This chain connects TRBV6-4 to TRBJ1-1; D perhaps matches TRBD1 (5 bases). Sequenced material: peripheral blood. This sequence was found in an adult in good health. The CDR3 coding sequence is TGTGCCAGCAGTGACTCGAACTCAGGGGAAGCTTTCTTT. The encoded protein is CASSDSNSGEAFF.